Described below is a single TCR beta chain sequence and its context. Its antigen remains unknown. TCRdb's table, derived via immunoSEQ multiplex PCR, lists solely in-frame clones and lacks some. The table shows about 50,000 clones, with approximately 91% occurring only once. This specimen comes from a study of graft-versus-host responses after intestinal transplantation. Study information: Multivisceral, liver-intestinal, or isolated intestinal transplants were given to recipients. Anti-thymocyte globulin served as induction for all recipients, who then took tacrolimus and steroids for about three years.

V shed 5 bases and J shed 4 bases, with 12 bases lying between them. The CDR3 runs to 14 residues. The germline V gene has CDR1 LNHDA and CDR2 SQIVND (reference sequence). Sample: unstimulated CD4+ T cells sorted from spleen or lymph node cells, taken before transplant. The rearrangement joins TRBV19 to TRBJ2-1; TRBD2 is a possible D gene (5 bases). This TCR derives from a human donor who was the organ donor for an intestinal transplant. The CDR3 DNA sequence: TGTGCCAGTAGTCGCATACTAGTTTACAATGAGCAGTTCTTC. This codes for CASSRILVYNEQFF.